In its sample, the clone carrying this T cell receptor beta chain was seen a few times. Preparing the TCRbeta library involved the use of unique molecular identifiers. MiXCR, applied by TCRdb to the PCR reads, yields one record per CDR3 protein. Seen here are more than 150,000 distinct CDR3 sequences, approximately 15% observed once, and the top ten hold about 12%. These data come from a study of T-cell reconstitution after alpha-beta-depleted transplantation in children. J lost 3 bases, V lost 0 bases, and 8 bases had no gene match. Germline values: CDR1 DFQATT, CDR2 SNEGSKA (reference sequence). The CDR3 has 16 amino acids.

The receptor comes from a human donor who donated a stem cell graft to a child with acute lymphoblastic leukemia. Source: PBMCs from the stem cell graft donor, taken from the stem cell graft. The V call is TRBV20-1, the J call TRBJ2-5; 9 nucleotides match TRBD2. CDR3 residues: CSARDPAGGIKETQYF. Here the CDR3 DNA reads TGCAGTGCTAGAGATCCGGCGGGGGGGATAAAAGAGACCCAGTACTTC.